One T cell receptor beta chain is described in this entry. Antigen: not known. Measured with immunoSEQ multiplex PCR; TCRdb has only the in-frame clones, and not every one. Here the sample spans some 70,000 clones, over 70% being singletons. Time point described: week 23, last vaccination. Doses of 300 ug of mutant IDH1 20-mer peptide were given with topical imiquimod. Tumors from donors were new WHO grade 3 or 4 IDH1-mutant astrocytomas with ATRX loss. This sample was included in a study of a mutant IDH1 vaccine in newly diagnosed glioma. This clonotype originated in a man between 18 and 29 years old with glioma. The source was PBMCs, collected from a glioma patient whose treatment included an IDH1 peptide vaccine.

The DNA for the CDR3 is TGTGCCAGCTCAACCGACGGGTTTAATGAAAAACTGTTTTTT. Its protein product is CASSTDGFNEKLFF. V and J are TRBV18 and TRBJ1-4; D not certain. V lost 5 bases to trimming and J lost 4 bases, with 11 bases between them. The CDR3 covers 14 residues. Germline CDR1 reads KGHSH; CDR2 reads LQKENI.